One sample yielded the 27 T cell receptor beta chains listed below, sequenced in a study of cytomegalovirus exposure and HLA in healthy donors. The assay was immunoSEQ multiplex PCR, and TCRdb's table has in-frame clones only and misses some. The sample shows 100,000 or so clones, roughly 89% of them seen only once. Sequencing used PBMCs. These receptors came from a woman aged 25 to 39 in good health and CMV-seronegative.

This chain connects TRBV2 to TRBJ2-7, with D possibly matching TRBD2 (5 bases). The V gene's germline CDR1 is SNHLY and CDR2 FYNNEI. The CDR3 covers 14 residues. V gave up 6 bases and J gave up 3 bases, with 15 bases separating them. This CDR3 reads CASRRVADDYEQYF. The CDR3 nucleotides are TGTGCCAGCAGGAGGGTGGCGGACGACTACGAGCAGTACTTC.

This clone was recorded once. A read error may account for a junction end that differs from germline. The V gene is TRBV7-8, the J gene TRBJ1-2; possible D gene TRBD1, 6 bases. This CDR3 has 15 residues. Germline V lookup: CDR1 SGHVS, CDR2 FQNEAQ. The chain's CDR3 is CASSLVQGYNYGYTF. The DNA for the CDR3 is TGTGCCAGCAGTTTAGTTCAGGGGTACAACTATGGCTACACCTTC.

The V call is TRBV5-1, the J call TRBJ2-1; 15 positions agree with TRBD2. Per the germline V gene, CDR1 is SGHRS and CDR2 is YFSETQ. This CDR3 has 16 amino acids. With V trimmed by 4 bases and J by 9 bases, 8 bases remained unmatched. This CDR3 is CASSIWTSGGASEQFF. In DNA, the CDR3 is TGCGCCAGCAGCATATGGACTAGCGGGGGGGCTAGTGAGCAGTTCTTC.

This chain uses TRBV19 with TRBJ2-1, with TRBD2 matching 7 bases. Germline CDR1 is LNHDA and CDR2 is SQIVND (reference sequence). The CDR3 length is 19 residues. With 4 bases clipped from V and 0 bases from J, the junction kept 15 bases outside the gene matches. The CDR3 reads CASSRPSKGAGVSYNEQFF. The CDR3 coding sequence is TGTGCCAGTAGTAGACCCTCGAAAGGGGCGGGGGTCTCCTACAATGAGCAGTTCTTC.

The DNA for the CDR3 is TGCGCCAGCAGCTCTAAAGGACAGGTCTACGAGCAGTACTTC. Protein sequence: CASSSKGQVYEQYF. V gene TRBV5-1 combines with J gene TRBJ2-7; 7 bases line up with TRBD1. CDR3 length: 14 amino acids. V shed 3 bases and J 3 bases; nucleotides not matched to a gene: 6. From germline, CDR1 is SGHRS and CDR2 YFSETQ.

The V gene is TRBV2, the J gene TRBJ2-1; tentative D call: TRBD1 (5 bases). CDR1 and CDR2 (germline): SNHLY, FYNNEI. The ends were cut back, 7 bases at V and 5 bases at J, with 12 bases in the middle. The CDR3 is 13 residues long. DNA for the CDR3: TGTGCCAGCAAGTCTGACAGCCACAATGAGCAGTTCTTC. Its protein product is CASKSDSHNEQFF.

This chain joins TRBV27 and TRBJ2-1; D not certain. Germline CDR1 and CDR2: MNHEY and SMNVEV (reference sequence). This CDR3 has 17 residues. Trimming took off 5 bases at V and 4 bases at J, with 21 bases between the two ends. The chain's CDR3 is CASSPLKVLMTYNEQFF. DNA for the CDR3: TGTGCCAGCAGTCCCCTGAAGGTCCTGATGACTTACAATGAGCAGTTCTTC.

The J gene is TRBJ2-1, the V gene TRBV19, with TRBD2 matching over 12 bases. The junction had 12 bases not matched to a gene; V was cut back by 6 bases and J by 0 bases. Germline CDR1 and CDR2: LNHDA and SQIVND (reference sequence). There are 19 residues in the CDR3. For the CDR3, the DNA is TGTGCCAGTAGCCTAGGGACTAGCGGGCTCCGTTCCTCCTACAATGAGCAGTTCTTC. It codes for CASSLGTSGLRSSYNEQFF.

V and J are TRBV6-6 and TRBJ1-2; D uncertain. The CDR3 has 13 residues. Germline V gives CDR1 MNHNY, CDR2 SVGAGI (reference sequence). Trimming removed 0 bases from V and 3 bases from J, with 5 bases in between. Here the CDR3 DNA reads TGTGCCAGCAGTTACTCTCCAGACTATGGCTACACCTTC. This sequence encodes CASSYSPDYGYTF.

The rearrangement joins TRBV5-4 to TRBJ2-2; 8 positions match TRBD1. J gave up 0 bases and V 4 bases, and 5 bases lay outside the gene matches. Germline V gene data show CDR1 as SGHNT and CDR2 as YYREEE (reference sequence). This CDR3 contains 16 residues. CDR3 nucleotide sequence: TGTGCCAGCAGCCAGGGGGCCCCTTCGAACACCGGGGAGCTGTTTTTT. This encodes CASSQGAPSNTGELFF.

The J gene is TRBJ2-2, the V gene TRBV7-9; D is perhaps TRBD1 (6 bases). The CDR3 sequence is 16 residues long. Germline values: CDR1 SEHNR, CDR2 FQNEAQ (reference sequence). Trimming removed 5 bases at V and 9 bases at J, with 22 bases between. The CDR3 sequence is CASSRTQGLGRRELFF. The CDR3 bases are TGTGCCAGCAGCCGTACACAGGGTCTCGGTCGGAGGGAGCTGTTTTTT.

The J gene is TRBJ1-2, the V gene TRBV11-2; D unresolved. V was cut by 2 bases and J by 2 bases, with 18 bases left in between. The length of the CDR3 is 17 residues. Germline CDR1 reads SGHAT; CDR2 reads FQNNGV. CDR3 DNA: TGTGCCAGCAGCTTACTTGGAGCCGGCAGAACCAACTATGGCTACACCTTC. This gives the protein CASSLLGAGRTNYGYTF.

The chain employs TRBV7-6 and TRBJ2-3; the D gene is possibly TRBD1 (5 bases). V was pared by 1 base and J by 1 base, with 9 bases between. The CDR3 loop spans 15 amino acids. Germline V gene data show CDR1 as SGHVS and CDR2 as FNYEAQ. For the CDR3, the DNA is TGTGCCAGCAGCTTAGACCAGGGTCGCACAGATACGCAGTATTTT. It yields the protein CASSLDQGRTDTQYF.

This sequence joins TRBV28 and TRBJ2-3; perhaps TRBD1 as D (5 bases). Trimming took 3 bases from V and 6 from J, leaving 13 bases between them. This CDR3 is 14 amino acids long. Germline values: CDR1 MDHEN, CDR2 SYDVKM. As DNA, the CDR3 is TGTGCCAGCAGTTTTGGGGCCGAGCCGGATACGCAGTATTTT. Its protein product is CASSFGAEPDTQYF.

CDR3 in amino acids: CASSLRTGSSYNEQFF. The CDR3 nucleotides are TGCGCCAGCAGCCTAAGGACAGGGAGCTCCTACAATGAGCAGTTCTTC. The chain recombines TRBV5-1 with TRBJ2-1; 8 bases match TRBD1. The ends lost 4 bases at V and 0 bases at J; junction bases unmatched: 6. Germline V gene lookup returns CDR1 SGHRS and CDR2 YFSETQ. This CDR3 is built from 16 residues.

The chain joins TRBV7-2 to TRBJ1-2; 7 positions agree with TRBD1. The V gene end was trimmed by 3 bases and the J gene end by 4 bases; junction bases not matched to a gene: 11. The CDR3 is 16 amino acids. Looked up from germline, CDR1 is SGHTA and CDR2 is FQGNSA. The CDR3 DNA follows: TGTGCCAGCAGCTTTGACCGGGACAGCCAGATCTATGGCTACACCTTC. Translated: CASSFDRDSQIYGYTF.

In this sample, this clone turned up once. V and J are TRBV6-5 and TRBJ2-2; TRBD2 is a possible D gene (6 bases). CDR1 is MNHEY and CDR2 is SVGAGI in the germline V gene. This CDR3 has 16 residues. Trimming removed 3 bases at V and 0 bases at J, with 11 bases between. As DNA, the CDR3 is TGTGCCAGCAGTTATTCTGGAGGGCCGAACACCGGGGAGCTGTTTTTT. This translates into CASSYSGGPNTGELFF.

This chain joins TRBV18 and TRBJ2-3, with 14 nucleotides matching TRBD2. The CDR3 is 17 residues long. Per the germline V gene, CDR1 is KGHSH and CDR2 is LQKENI. The V segment lost 3 bases and the J segment 3 bases; nucleotides outside the gene matches: 5. The CDR3 sequence: CASSPQGTSGRTDTQYF. Written as DNA, the CDR3 is TGTGCCAGCTCACCCCAGGGGACTAGCGGGAGAACAGATACGCAGTATTTT.

DNA for the CDR3: TGCGCCAGCAGCTTGGAAGGGACAGGGGGCGGCGAGCAGTACTTC. Residues: CASSLEGTGGGEQYF. The chain employs TRBV5-1 and TRBJ2-7; 12 bases are a match to TRBD1. V shed 0 bases, J shed 6 bases, and the junction held 4 bases outside the gene matches. CDR1 SGHRS and CDR2 YFSETQ come from the germline V gene. The length of the CDR3 is 15 residues.

This clone was counted once. Its ends do not fully match the called genes, so a read error is possible. The chain recombines TRBV6-1 with TRBJ1-4, with 8 bases lining up with TRBD1. Looked up from germline, CDR1 is MNHNS and CDR2 is SASEGT. The CDR3 covers 15 residues. The CDR3 DNA follows: TGTGCCAGCAGTAAAGCCAGGGGGCTGAATGAAAAACTGTTTTTT. Amino acid sequence: CASSKARGLNEKLFF.

V gene TRBV7-3 combines with J gene TRBJ1-2, with 7 bases lining up with TRBD1. This CDR3 comprises 13 residues. V trimming: 5 bases; J trimming: 8 bases; junction bases outside the gene matches: 8. CDR1 and CDR2 (germline): SGHTA, FQGTGA. Written as DNA, the CDR3 is TGTGCCAGCAGCGTTAACAGGGGCGGAGGCTACACCTTC. This encodes CASSVNRGGGYTF.

This clone was counted a single time. The chain uses TRBV2 and TRBJ2-2, with TRBD1 matching over 11 bases. Per the germline V gene, CDR1 is SNHLY and CDR2 is FYNNEI. With 8 bases clipped from V and 7 bases from J, the junction kept 6 bases outside the gene matches. The CDR3 runs 14 residues. As DNA, the CDR3 is TGTGCCAGCGGGGACAGGGGGAGCGTCGGGGAGCTGTTTTTT. This codes for CASGDRGSVGELFF.

The chain employs TRBV7-3 and TRBJ2-2, with D unclear. With 7 bases removed from V and 1 base from J, the gap between germline ends came to 13 bases. Germline assignment: CDR1 SGHTA and CDR2 FQGTGA. This CDR3 spans 15 amino acids. CDR3 amino acids: CASTPGSGNTGELFF. For the CDR3, the DNA is TGTGCCAGCACCCCCGGGTCGGGGAACACCGGGGAGCTGTTTTTT.

A few counts support this clone. The chain uses TRBV20-1 and TRBJ1-2; D is uncertain. Germline V gene sequence: CDR1 DFQATT, CDR2 SNEGSKA (reference sequence). Trimming left V 6 bases short and J 2 bases short, with 7 bases between. The CDR3 spans 11 residues. CDR3 in amino acids: CSAPQNYGYTF. CDR3 nucleotides: TGCAGTGCCCCCCAAAACTATGGCTACACCTTC.

J is TRBJ2-4 and V is TRBV27; D may be TRBD1 (6 bases). This CDR3 has 18 amino acids. Looked up from germline, CDR1 is MNHEY and CDR2 is SMNVEV (reference sequence). Trimming shortened V by 3 bases and J by 7 bases, and 25 bases separated the two germline ends. CDR3 DNA: TGTGCCAGCAGTTTGACCCACAGGGACGGCCCACCAAACAACATTCAGTACTTC. Amino acid sequence: CASSLTHRDGPPNNIQYF.

The chain employs TRBV9 and TRBJ1-1; D gene ambiguous. The CDR3 has 13 amino acids. CDR1 is SGDLS, CDR2 YYNGEE, per germline. Trimming left V 4 bases short and J 6 bases short, with 13 bases between. For the CDR3, the DNA is TGTGCCAGCAGCCCCGGTACGGGATCTGAAGCTTTCTTT. The encoded protein is CASSPGTGSEAFF.

This clone has a single count. The rearrangement links TRBV19 to TRBJ2-5, with D maybe TRBD1 (5 bases). The V end lost 1 base, the J end lost 2 bases, and 11 bases lay between the germline ends. The CDR3 extends over 15 amino acids. Germline V gene lookup returns CDR1 LNHDA and CDR2 SQIVND (reference sequence). The CDR3 loop reads CASSIGWAGQETQYF. The CDR3, as DNA: TGTGCCAGTAGTATAGGATGGGCAGGGCAAGAGACCCAGTACTTC.